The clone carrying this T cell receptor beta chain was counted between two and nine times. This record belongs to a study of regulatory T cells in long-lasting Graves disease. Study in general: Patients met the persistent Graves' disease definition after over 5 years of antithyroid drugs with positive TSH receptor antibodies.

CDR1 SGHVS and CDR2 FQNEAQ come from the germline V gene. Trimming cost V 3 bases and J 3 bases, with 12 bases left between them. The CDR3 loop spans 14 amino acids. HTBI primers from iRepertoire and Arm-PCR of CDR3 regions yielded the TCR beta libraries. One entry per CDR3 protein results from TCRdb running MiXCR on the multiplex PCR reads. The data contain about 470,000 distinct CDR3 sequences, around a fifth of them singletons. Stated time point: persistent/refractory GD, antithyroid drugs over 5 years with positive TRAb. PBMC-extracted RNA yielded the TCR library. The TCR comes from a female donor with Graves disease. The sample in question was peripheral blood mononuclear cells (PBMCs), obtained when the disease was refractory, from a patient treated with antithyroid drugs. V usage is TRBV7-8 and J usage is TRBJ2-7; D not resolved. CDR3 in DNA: TGTGCCAGCAGCTTTTACCCGATAAACTACGAGCAGTACTTC. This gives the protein CASSFYPINYEQYF.